This T cell receptor (beta chain) comes out of a study of CD8 T cells in ankylosing spondylitis. Trimming at V came to 6 bases and at J to 1 base, leaving 3 bases not matched to a gene. The CDR3 loop spans 14 amino acids. Germline CDR1 MNHEY, CDR2 SMNVEV (reference sequence). The study, taken as a whole, reports: One TCR beta motif, made up of 7 or 8 highly homologous variants, appeared characteristic of ankylosing spondylitis blood. The clones that were linked to disease were reported to be significantly enriched in matched synovial fluid samples from ankylosing spondylitis patients.

This clonotype was observed many times. Its antigen is not identified. Molecular-barcoded quantitative 5'-RACE produced these TCR beta libraries. MiXCR was run by TCRdb on the 5' RACE reads, yielding one entry per CDR3 protein. The data hold more than 150,000 distinct CDR3 sequences, with about 20% observed a single time. Sequencing was done on a sample of blood, either unsorted or a sorted T cell fraction (not recorded which). This sequence was found in a male donor aged 5-30 years with ankylosing spondylitis or in good health (not recorded which). The chain couples TRBV27 to TRBJ1-5; TRBD1 agrees at 7 bases. The CDR3 DNA is TGTGCCAGCAGCCGACAGGGAAGCAATCAGCCCCAGCATTTT. This encodes CASSRQGSNQPQHF.